This passage covers 2 T cell receptor beta chains from one sample sequenced in a study of PD-1 blockade in classical Hodgkin lymphoma. Libraries were prepared by immunoSEQ multiplex PCR; TCRdb keeps only in-frame clonotypes and omits some of them. In the table there are tens of thousands of clones, 85% of which are singletons. Each and every patient relapsed after autologous stem cell transplantation, and patients got differing brentuximab vedotin exposure. Thawed PBMCs were the source of CD4+ T cells, purified by magnetic negative selection. The sample was CD4+ T cells from blood, taken at baseline. Every receptor here comes from a human donor with classical Hodgkin lymphoma.

This chain's CDR3 is CASSRTSTSNKQYF. DNA of the CDR3: TGTGCCAGCAGCCGTACCTCGACTAGTAACAAGCAGTACTTC. This chain uses TRBV6-5 with TRBJ2-7; possible D gene TRBD2, 6 bases. Germline CDR1 and CDR2: MNHEY and SVGAGI. The CDR3 consists of 14 residues. Trimming took off 6 bases at V and 8 bases at J, with 20 bases between the two ends.

V and J are TRBV7-6 and TRBJ2-7; 8 nucleotides agree with TRBD1. The ends lost 5 bases at V and 6 bases at J; junction bases unmatched: 3. This CDR3 contains 12 residues. The germline V gene has CDR1 SGHVS and CDR2 FNYEAQ. CDR3 in amino acids: CASSLDRGEQYF. The CDR3 DNA is TGTGCCAGCAGCCTCGACAGGGGCGAGCAGTACTTC. Supplemented by reference TRBV7-6 and TRBJ2-7, the full variable domain reads GAGVSQSPRYKVTKRGQDVALRCDPISGHVSLYWYRQALGQGPEFLTYFNYEAQQDKSGLPNDRFSAERPEGSISTLTIQRTEQRDSAMYRCASSLDRGEQYFGPGTRLTVT.